This TCR beta chain was documented in a study of spatial heterogeneity in lung cancer. Study-level background: A consistent excess of beta-chain over alpha-chain sequences was detected. General study results and limits: At tumor resection, ubiquitous expanded TCRs were detected in blood more often than later.

Described time point: sample taken at primary tumor resection. Whole RNA from tumor, nontumor lung or frozen PBMC was sequenced unsorted. Donation came from approximately 69 patients with untreated early-stage non-small cell lung cancer. This clonotype has only a few counts. What it recognizes is unknown. TCR cDNA molecules each carried a unique molecular identifier. Each CDR3 protein gets one entry after TCRdb re-called the 5' RACE reads with MiXCR. This table holds 36,000 or so distinct CDR3 sequences, 5.2% found once. V shed 0 bases and J shed 4 bases, with 7 bases lying between them. The CDR3 runs 14 residues.

The material sequenced was PBMCs, taken at surgery. This TCR derives from a female donor with early-stage non-small cell lung cancer. J is TRBJ1-3 and V is TRBV12-3 or TRBV12-4; perhaps TRBD1 as D (6 bases). This CDR3 reads CASSLAQGGNTIYF. The CDR3 nucleotides are TGTGCCAGCAGTTTAGCTCAGGGGGGAAACACCATATATTTT.